This T cell receptor beta chain emerged from a study of shared clonotypes between healthy human individuals. The length of the CDR3 is 13 residues. V gave up 2 bases and J gave up 1 base, with 5 bases separating them. Germline values: CDR1 SGHAT, CDR2 FQNNGV. Terminally differentiated effector memory CD45RA+ cells were excluded by CCR7 positive selection of CD45RO-negative cells. The assay was immunoSEQ multiplex PCR, and TCRdb's table has in-frame clones only and misses some. The sample contains nearly 2 million clones, about 95% of which appear only once. The sequence was obtained from a man younger than 30 in good health. V and J are TRBV11-2 and TRBJ1-1; D is perhaps TRBD1 (5 bases). The material sequenced was naive CD8+ T cells sorted from blood. The CDR3 DNA is TGTGCCAGCAGCTTACAGGGGAACACTGAAGCTTTCTTT. Translating it yields CASSLQGNTEAFF.